The 13 T cell receptor beta chains below come from one sample, sequenced in a study of blood T cell repertoires in COVID-19. The data were produced by immunoSEQ multiplex PCR, yet TCRdb's version contains in-frame clones alone and is incomplete. The sample contains around 270,000 clones, 88% of which appear only once. The sequencing input was peripheral blood. The receptors derive from a man in his sixties who had recovered from COVID-19.

The chain couples TRBV6-6 to TRBJ2-6; the D gene is possibly TRBD2 (5 bases). This CDR3 has 18 amino acids. Trimming stripped 5 bases from V and 0 bases from J, with 17 bases between. The germline CDR1 and CDR2 sequences are MNHNY and SVGAGI (reference sequence). CDR3 DNA sequence: TGTGCCAGCAGTCCATTAGGAGGACCGAGCTCTGGGGCCAACGTCCTGACTTTC. This codes for CASSPLGGPSSGANVLTF.

The V call is TRBV4-1, the J call TRBJ2-7; 7 bases line up with TRBD1. The V gene's germline CDR1 is MGHRA and CDR2 YSYEKL. CDR3 size: 17 residues. V lost 4 bases, J lost 3 bases, and 15 bases stayed unmatched. CDR3 bases: TGCGCCAGCAGCCGGACGCGACAGGGTTGGGGAGACTACGAGCAGTACTTC. This encodes CASSRTRQGWGDYEQYF.

This chain joins TRBV30 and TRBJ2-7, with D perhaps TRBD1 (5 bases). CDR3 length: 13 residues. Germline V gives CDR1 GTSNPN, CDR2 SVGIG (reference sequence). V lost 0 bases to trimming and J lost 3 bases, with 9 bases between them. CDR3 loop: CAWSVGVRYEQYF. DNA of the CDR3: TGTGCCTGGAGTGTAGGGGTCCGCTACGAGCAGTACTTC.

This clone has a single count. In DNA form, the CDR3 reads TGTGCCAGCAGCTTAGTATTTGGGACAGAGACCTACGAGCAGTACTTC. Translating gives CASSLVFGTETYEQYF. The V call is TRBV7-8, the J call TRBJ2-7, with TRBD1 matching over 7 bases. This CDR3 is built from 16 residues. The V and J ends lost 1 base and 2 bases, in that order; junction bases with no gene match: 8. The germline V gene encodes CDR1 SGHVS and CDR2 FQNEAQ.

The CDR3, as DNA: TGTGCTAGTGGTTTGGCCTCAGGGGCGGCTGGGGAAAAACTGTTTTTT. It codes for CASGLASGAAGEKLFF. V is TRBV12-5 and J is TRBJ1-4; D is perhaps TRBD1 (6 bases). Trimming shortened V by 1 base and J by 8 bases, and 17 bases separated the two germline ends. The CDR3 is 16 amino acids. CDR1 is LGHNT and CDR2 is FRNRAP in the germline V gene.

V is TRBV4-1 and J is TRBJ2-4, with D tentatively TRBD2 (5 bases). CDR3 length: 16 amino acids. CDR1 and CDR2 (germline): MGHRA, YSYEKL. V lost 0 bases and J 6 bases, leaving 15 bases between the germline ends. The CDR3 reads CASSQEVLAGRNIQYF. The CDR3 region has the DNA TGCGCCAGCAGCCAAGAGGTGCTGGCGGGCCGAAACATTCAGTACTTC.

For the CDR3, the DNA is TGTGCCAGCAGCCCGGACAGGGGCAATGCCGGGGAGCTGTTTTTT. Translation gives CASSPDRGNAGELFF. The chain links TRBV5-6 to TRBJ2-2; TRBD1 matches 9 bases. V was clipped by 4 bases and J by 6 bases; unmatched bases: 7. Germline CDR1 SGHDT, CDR2 YYEEEE. CDR3 size: 15 residues.

The chain has TRBV6-5 and TRBJ2-7; 9 bases match TRBD1. Looked up from germline, CDR1 is MNHEY and CDR2 is SVGAGI. The V and J ends lost 0 bases and 5 bases, in that order; junction bases with no gene match: 8. The CDR3 length is 16 residues. In DNA form, the CDR3 reads TGTGCCAGCAGTTACTCGAACAGGGGGCCGACCCACGAGCAGTACTTC. Its protein is CASSYSNRGPTHEQYF.

DNA of the CDR3: TGTGCCAGCAGTTCCTACTTCGGGGGAGAGACCCAGTACTTC. Encoded protein: CASSSYFGGETQYF. The rearrangement uses TRBV6-5 and TRBJ2-5, with D perhaps matching TRBD2 (6 bases). The germline V gene encodes CDR1 MNHEY and CDR2 SVGAGI. This CDR3 has 14 residues. Between the trimmed V and J ends, which lost 4 bases and 4 bases, there was a span of 13 bases.

The chain combines TRBV13 with TRBJ2-7; D may be TRBD1 (7 bases). V was pared by 5 bases and J by 2 bases, with 22 bases between. Germline V gives CDR1 PRHDT, CDR2 FYEKMQ (reference sequence). The CDR3 has 17 residues. The CDR3 nucleotides read TGTGCCAGCAGCGTCCTAACAGGGGCAGGGAGGACCTACGAGCAGTACTTC. Amino acid sequence: CASSVLTGAGRTYEQYF.

The chain couples TRBV13 to TRBJ2-3; 11 nucleotides match TRBD2. The CDR3 covers 17 residues. The J segment lost 0 bases and the V segment lost 6 bases, leaving 8 bases of the junction unmatched. Looked up from germline, CDR1 is PRHDT and CDR2 is FYEKMQ (reference sequence). CDR3 coding DNA: TGTGCCAGCAGGGGGACTAGCGGAGCTTCTAGCACAGATACGCAGTATTTT. Amino acid sequence: CASRGTSGASSTDTQYF.

On this clone: The sample contains more than one DNA sequence encoding this CDR3. The genes are TRBV5-1 and TRBJ2-5, with TRBD1 matching 10 bases. The CDR3 has 14 residues. V lost 3 bases and J lost 4; bases outside the gene matches: 3. CDR1 SGHRS and CDR2 YFSETQ come from the germline V gene. CDR3 amino acids: CASSSGQGGETQYF. CDR3 DNA: TGCGCCAGCAGCTCAGGACAGGGGGGAGAGACCCAGTACTTC.

V gene TRBV1 combines with J gene TRBJ2-7; TRBD2, the D gene given by the table, was not confirmed from the DNA. TRBV1 is tagged as a pseudogene. This CDR3 spans 16 amino acids. CDR3 residues: CTSSQVRWGGTYEQYF. CDR3 coding DNA: TGCACCAGCAGCCAAGTTAGGTGGGGGGGAACCTACGAGCAGTACTTC.